This T cell receptor (beta chain) stems from a study of Graves' ophthalmopathy and Graves' hyperthyroidism. Beta-chain TCR CDR3 regions were amplified from RNA transcripts. HTBI-primed first-round RT-PCR preceded second-round multiplex PCR. TCRdb independently ran MiXCR on the multiplex PCR reads; one entry per CDR3 protein. Among about 210,000 distinct CDR3 sequences listed, 25% to 30% were seen once. With 6 bases removed from V and 4 bases from J, the gap between germline ends came to 18 bases. The CDR3 spans 15 residues. Sampling over 7.5 ml of fresh peripheral blood provided the PBMCs. This TCR came from a man aged 50-60 years with Graves' ophthalmopathy. Sequencing was carried out using peripheral blood. The chain carries TRBV12-3 or TRBV12-4 and TRBJ1-2, with a tentative D call TRBD1 (5 bases). CDR3 sequence: CASRSLGDDSYGYTF. The CDR3 coding sequence is TGTGCCAGCAGGTCTCTTGGGGACGACAGCTATGGCTACACCTTC.